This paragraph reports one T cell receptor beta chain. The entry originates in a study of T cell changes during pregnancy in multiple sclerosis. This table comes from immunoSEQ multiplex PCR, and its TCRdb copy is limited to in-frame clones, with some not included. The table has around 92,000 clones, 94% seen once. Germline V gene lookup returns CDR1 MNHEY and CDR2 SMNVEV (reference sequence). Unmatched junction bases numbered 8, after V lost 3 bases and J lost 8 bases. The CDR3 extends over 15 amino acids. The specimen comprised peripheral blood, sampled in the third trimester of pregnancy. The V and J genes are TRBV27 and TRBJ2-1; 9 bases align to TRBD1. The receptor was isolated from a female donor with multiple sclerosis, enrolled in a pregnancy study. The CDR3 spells CASSFPGQGLDEQFF. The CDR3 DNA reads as TGTGCCAGCAGTTTCCCGGGACAGGGTTTGGATGAGCAGTTCTTC.